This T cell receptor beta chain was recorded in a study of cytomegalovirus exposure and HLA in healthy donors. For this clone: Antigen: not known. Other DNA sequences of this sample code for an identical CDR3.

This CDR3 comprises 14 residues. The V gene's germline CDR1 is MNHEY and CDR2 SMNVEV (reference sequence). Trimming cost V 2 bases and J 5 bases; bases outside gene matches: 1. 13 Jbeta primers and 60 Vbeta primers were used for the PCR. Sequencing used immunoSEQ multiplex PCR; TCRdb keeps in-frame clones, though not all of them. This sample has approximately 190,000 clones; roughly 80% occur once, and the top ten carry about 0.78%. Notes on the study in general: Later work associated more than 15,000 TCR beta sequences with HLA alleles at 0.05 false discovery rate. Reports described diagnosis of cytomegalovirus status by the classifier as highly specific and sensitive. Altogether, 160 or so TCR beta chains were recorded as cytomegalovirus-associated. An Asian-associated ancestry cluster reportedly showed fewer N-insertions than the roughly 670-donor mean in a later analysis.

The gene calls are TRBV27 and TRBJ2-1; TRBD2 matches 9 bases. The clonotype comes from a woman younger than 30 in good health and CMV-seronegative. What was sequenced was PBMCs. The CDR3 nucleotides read TGTGCCAGCAGTTTAGCGGGGGGGGACAATGAGCAGTTCTTC. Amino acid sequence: CASSLAGGDNEQFF.